This is a list of T cell receptor beta chains from one sample in a study of long-term antiretroviral therapy in people with HIV. Sequencing was performed with immunoSEQ multiplex PCR; in TCRdb, only in-frame clones are kept and a portion is missing. The repertoire has over 25,000 clones, 85% to 90% of them found once; the top ten carry roughly 8%. The source was unsorted PBMCs, collected 3.2 years before starting antiretroviral therapy. The origin of the receptors is a man aged 45-65 years with HIV. Both conserved end residues are part of each CDR3. Each record gives: J gene, D gene, V gene, clone size, CDR3 DNA, CDR3 protein. A D gene is named only where the DNA matches it firmly. Clone size is shown for a subset of rows, as once, few, many or a class of expanded clone.

>TRBJ2-5|TRBD2|TRBV9|NA
TGTGCCAGTAGCGGGGGGCCAGCCGAGACCCAGTACTTC
CASSGGPAETQYF
>TRBJ2-1|NA|TRBV4-3|NA
TGCGCCAGCAGCCAAGATAACCCGATCGAAGGCCCCTACAATGAGCAGTTCTTC
CASSQDNPIEGPYNEQFF
>TRBJ1-2|NA|TRBV29-1|NA
TGCAGCGACGACGGGACTCCGAAGCTTGGCTACACCTTC
CSDDGTPKLGYTF
>TRBJ1-3|NA|TRBV9|NA
TGTGCCAGCAGCGCTGGACCTGGAAACACCATATATTTT
CASSAGPGNTIYF
>TRBJ1-1|NA|TRBV25-1|NA
TGTGCCAGCACGAGAGGGGGATGGACTGAAGCTTTCTTT
CASTRGGWTEAFF
>TRBJ1-3|NA|TRBV7-2|NA
TGTACCAGCACCTTAGGGTCCGCGAGCTCTGGAAACACCATATATTTT
CTSTLGSASSGNTIYF
>TRBJ2-5|TRBD1|TRBV18|NA
TGTGCCAGCTCAGCTGGGACAGGGGATACCCAGTACTTC
CASSAGTGDTQYF
>TRBJ2-2|TRBD1|TRBV25-1|NA
TGTGCCAGCAGTGGTCCGCGTGGACAGGCAACCGGGGAGCTGTTTTTT
CASSGPRGQATGELFF
>TRBJ2-1|NA|TRBV5-1|NA
TGCGCCAGCATTCCCCAACAGGGTAGGAATGAGCAGTTCTTC
CASIPQQGRNEQFF
>TRBJ1-1|TRBD1|TRBV7-9|NA
TGTGCCAGCAGTGGGATTTCCGGGACAGGGGGCACCTACACTGAAGCTTTCTTT
CASSGISGTGGTYTEAFF
>TRBJ1-2|TRBD1|TRBV19|once
TGTGCCAGTAGTACCGGACAGGGGTATGGCTACACCTTC
CASSTGQGYGYTF
>TRBJ1-1|NA|TRBV1|NA
TGCACCAGCAGCCAAGGAAACAGTGCTCGGAGGGCTTTCTTT
CTSSQGNSARRAFF
>TRBJ2-3|NA|TRBV14|once
TGTGCCAGCAGCCAAGTTGTACTAGACGGTACGCAGTATTTT
CASSQVVLDGTQYF
>TRBJ2-5|TRBD1|TRBV29-1|NA
TGCAGCGTCGAACCGGGACAGGGCGAGACCCAGTACTTC
CSVEPGQGETQYF
>TRBJ2-3|NA|TRBV5-1|NA
TGCGCCAGCAGGCCCGCTGGTTTCGGCACAGATACGCAGTATTTT
CASRPAGFGTDTQYF
>TRBJ1-2|NA|TRBV4-3|once
TGCGCCAGCAGCCAAGTGGGCAGGGGAGGGTATGGCTACACCTTC
CASSQVGRGGYGYTF
>TRBJ1-1|NA|TRBV6-6|NA
TGTGCCAGCAGTTACGCGGACACTGAAGCTTTCTTT
CASSYADTEAFF
>TRBJ2-7|TRBD1|TRBV10-3|NA
TGTGCCATCAGTGACCACAGGGGTACGTCCTACGAGCAGTACTTC
CAISDHRGTSYEQYF
>TRBJ2-2|TRBD2|TRBV6-6|once
TGTGCCAGCAGCGCCCCCGGGAGGGCCGCCGGGGAGCTGTTTTTT
CASSAPGRAAGELFF
>TRBJ2-5|NA|TRBV5-4|NA
TGTGCCAGCAGCCCGCAGTTGGACCAAGAGACCCAGTACTTC
CASSPQLDQETQYF
>TRBJ1-1|NA|TRBV5-1|NA
TGCGCCAGCAGCTTGGTAAGGGAAACTGAAGCTTTCTTT
CASSLVRETEAFF
>TRBJ2-3|TRBD1|TRBV5-1|NA
TGCGCCAGCAGCGTATACAGGGGGCAAGGCACAGATACGCAGTATTTT
CASSVYRGQGTDTQYF
>TRBJ2-7|TRBD1|TRBV7-2|once
TGTGCCAGCAGCCCCGACAGGGGTACCTACGAGCAGTACTTC
CASSPDRGTYEQYF
>TRBJ2-3|TRBD2|TRBV27|NA
TGTGCCAGCAGTTTCCCGAGGACTAGCGGGAGGGGAGATACGCAGTATTTT
CASSFPRTSGRGDTQYF
>TRBJ1-1|NA|TRBV18|once
TGTGCCAGCTCACCCCAATTGGACTTCGACACTGAAGCTTTCTTT
CASSPQLDFDTEAFF
>TRBJ2-5|NA|TRBV5-6|NA
TGTGCCAGCAGGAAGAGTCAAGAGACCCAGTACTTC
CASRKSQETQYF
>TRBJ2-7|TRBD1|TRBV6-5|NA
TGTGCCAGCAGTCGACAGGGCTACGAGCAGTACTTC
CASSRQGYEQYF
>TRBJ2-7|TRBD2|TRBV5-1|NA
TGCGCCAGCAGCCCCGCTCCCGGAACTAGCGGGAGTGCCGAGCAGTACTTC
CASSPAPGTSGSAEQYF
>TRBJ2-5|TRBD2|TRBV5-1|NA
TGCGCCAGCAGCTTGGGTAGCGGGGACCAAGAGACCCAGTACTTC
CASSLGSGDQETQYF
>TRBJ2-3|NA|TRBV30|NA
TGTGCCTGGAGTACCACGGCTACCTACACAGATACGCAGTATTTT
CAWSTTATYTDTQYF
>TRBJ2-2|NA|TRBV5-4|NA
TGTGCCAGCAGCCCAGGGCACAACCCCTTATCCGGGGAGCTGTTTTTT
CASSPGHNPLSGELFF
>TRBJ2-3|TRBD1|TRBV2|NA
TGTGCCAGCAGTGAAGGGACAGGGGGACGAAATGGAGATACGCAGTATTTT
CASSEGTGGRNGDTQYF
>TRBJ2-1|TRBD1|TRBV7-9|NA
TGTGCCAGCAGCGGGCTAAGAGGGGGCTTGTACAATGAGCAGTTCTTC
CASSGLRGGLYNEQFF
>TRBJ2-7|TRBD2|TRBV11-3|once
TGTGCCAGCAGCACCCGACTAGCGAGGGAGCAGTACTTC
CASSTRLAREQYF
>TRBJ2-4|TRBD1|TRBV4-2|once
TGTGCCAGCAGCCAAGATTCAGGCAGGGGGCAAAACATTCAGTACTTC
CASSQDSGRGQNIQYF
>TRBJ2-7|TRBD2|TRBV4-1|NA
TGCGCCAGCAGCCTGGGGGAAGCGGGAACCTACGAGCAGTACTTC
CASSLGEAGTYEQYF
>TRBJ2-7|NA|TRBV19|few
TGTGCCAGTAGCGTACAGGGTTCGATCAACGAGCAGTACTTC
CASSVQGSINEQYF
>TRBJ2-2|NA|TRBV9|once
TGTGCCAGCAGCGTAGGGGGGACAAGCAACACCGGGGAGCTGTTTTTT
CASSVGGTSNTGELFF
>TRBJ2-6|TRBD2|TRBV5-5|NA
TGTGCCAGCAGCAGTAGCGGGAGTCCTGACGGGGCCAACGTCCTGACTTTC
CASSSSGSPDGANVLTF
>TRBJ2-5|TRBD2|TRBV18|NA
TGTGCCAGCTCACCGATGGCGGGAGGGCCGGGGGAGACCCAGTACTTC
CASSPMAGGPGETQYF
>TRBJ2-3|NA|TRBV19|once
TGTGCCAGCCAGGGGGGGTGGACAGATACGCAGTATTTT
CASQGGWTDTQYF
>TRBJ2-7|TRBD2|TRBV7-9|NA
TGTGCCAGCAGCCTGACTAGCGGAGGACACTACGAGCAGTACTTC
CASSLTSGGHYEQYF
>TRBJ1-3|NA|TRBV6-5|NA
TGTGCCAGCAGTTACAGTCAGTCGGGAAACACCATATATTTT
CASSYSQSGNTIYF
>TRBJ1-2|NA|TRBV4-1|NA
TGCGCCAGCAGCCAAGCGGGGGAGGGCACGCTTGGCTACACCTTC
CASSQAGEGTLGYTF
>TRBJ2-7|TRBD2|TRBV18|NA
TGTGCCAGCTCACCGGGACTAGCGGGAGTCGAGCAGTACTTC
CASSPGLAGVEQYF
>TRBJ2-3|TRBD2|TRBV14|NA
TGTGCCAGCAGCCAAACTCCGGGACTAGCGGGTTATACGCAGTATTTT
CASSQTPGLAGYTQYF
>TRBJ1-1|NA|TRBV5-4|NA
TGTGCCAGCAGCTCAGCGGAACTACTGAACACTGAAGCTTTCTTT
CASSSAELLNTEAFF
>TRBJ2-5|TRBD2|TRBV6-5|NA
TGTGCCAGCAGGCGACTAGCGGGGGTAAAAGAGACCCAGTACTTC
CASRRLAGVKETQYF
>TRBJ1-2|NA|TRBV2|NA
TGTGCCAGCAGTGAATTCCAGGATCTAGACTATGGCTACACCTTC
CASSEFQDLDYGYTF
>TRBJ2-4|NA|TRBV4-1|NA
TGCGCCAGCAGCCAAGAAGATCGGGTGTCGGGGAGCAGAAACATTCAGTACTTC
CASSQEDRVSGSRNIQYF
>TRBJ2-7|NA|TRBV5-4|NA
TGTGCCAGCAGCCCTATCAAGGGGCTTAGCTCCTACGAGCAGTACTTC
CASSPIKGLSSYEQYF
>TRBJ2-1|TRBD2|TRBV29-1|once
TGCAGCGTTGAAGTTGGTAGCGGGAGCTCCTACAATGAGCAGTTCTTC
CSVEVGSGSSYNEQFF
>TRBJ2-5|NA|TRBV29-1|NA
TGCAGCGTTGTTAAGAACCTCCAAGAGACCCAGTACTTC
CSVVKNLQETQYF
>TRBJ2-2|TRBD1|TRBV6-1|NA
TGTGCCAGCAGTGTGAACAGGGGTAGCACCGGGGAGCTGTTTTTT
CASSVNRGSTGELFF
>TRBJ1-1|NA|TRBV7-9|NA
TGTGCCAGCAGCAGCTCCCCGTTGGGAGCTTTCTTT
CASSSSPLGAFF
>TRBJ2-7|TRBD2|TRBV2|NA
TGTGCCAGCAGGGGGACTAGCTTAAAGGGCTACGAGCAGTACTTC
CASRGTSLKGYEQYF
>TRBJ1-5|NA|TRBV2|NA
TGTGCCAGCAGGCTGGAGGGGGGCTGGCCCCAGCATTTT
CASRLEGGWPQHF
>TRBJ2-3|NA|TRBV9|NA
TGTGCCAGCAGCGTATTACAGGCTGGGCAAGATACGCAGTATTTT
CASSVLQAGQDTQYF